This T cell receptor (beta chain) originates from a study of blood T cell repertoires in COVID-19. About the research overall: In each case, the material was cDNA or gDNA derived from T cells, B-cell-depleted T cells, or PBMCs.

CDR3 length: 15 amino acids. The germline V and J ends were trimmed by 4 bases and 2 bases, with 15 bases remaining between them. Germline-derived CDR1 and CDR2 are MNHEY and SVGAGI. Original analysis: The assay estimated nucleated cells by amplifying reference gene primers. Libraries were prepared by immunoSEQ multiplex PCR; TCRdb keeps only in-frame clonotypes and omits some of them. V and J calls plus clone size are reproduced from that table; the DNA served to infer D and trimming. This table has fewer than 250,000 clones, 92% appearing once. The specimen sequenced was peripheral blood. This TCR derives from a man aged 25 to 40 with acute or convalescent COVID-19. The V and J genes are TRBV6-5 and TRBJ2-7, with a possible D match to TRBD2 (6 bases). CDR3 protein: CASSSQRASTYEQYF. As DNA, the CDR3 is TGTGCCAGCAGTTCCCAGCGGGCCTCCACCTACGAGCAGTACTTC.